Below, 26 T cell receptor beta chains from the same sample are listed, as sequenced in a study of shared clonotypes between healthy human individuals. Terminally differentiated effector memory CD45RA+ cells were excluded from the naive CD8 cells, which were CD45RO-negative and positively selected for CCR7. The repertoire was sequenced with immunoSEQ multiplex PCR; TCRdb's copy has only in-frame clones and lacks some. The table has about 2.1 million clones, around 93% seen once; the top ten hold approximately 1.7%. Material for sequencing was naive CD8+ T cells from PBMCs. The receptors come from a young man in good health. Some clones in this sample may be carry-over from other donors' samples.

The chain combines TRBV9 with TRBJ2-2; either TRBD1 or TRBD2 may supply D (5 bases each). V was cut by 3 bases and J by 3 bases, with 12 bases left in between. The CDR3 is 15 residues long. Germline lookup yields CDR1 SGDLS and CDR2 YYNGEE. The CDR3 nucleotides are TGTGCCAGCAGCGAGGGGTGGACTCACACCGGGGAGCTGTTTTTT. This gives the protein CASSEGWTHTGELFF.

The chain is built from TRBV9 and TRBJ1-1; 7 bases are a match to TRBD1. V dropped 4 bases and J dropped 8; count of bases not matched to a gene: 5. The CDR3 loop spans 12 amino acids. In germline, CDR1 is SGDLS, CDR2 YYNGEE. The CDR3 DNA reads TGTGCCAGCAGCTCGGGACAGCTCGAAGCTTTCTTT. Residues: CASSSGQLEAFF. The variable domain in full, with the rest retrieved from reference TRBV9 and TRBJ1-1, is DSGVTQTPKHLITATGQRVTLRCSPRSGDLSVYWYQQSLDQGLQFLIQYYNGEERAKGNILERFSAQQFPDLHSELNLSSLELGDSALYFCASSSGQLEAFFGQGTRLTVV.

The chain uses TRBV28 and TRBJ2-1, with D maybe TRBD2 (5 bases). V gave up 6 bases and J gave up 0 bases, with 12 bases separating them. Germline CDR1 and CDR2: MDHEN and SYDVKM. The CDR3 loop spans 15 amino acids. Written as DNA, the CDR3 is TGTGCCAGCAGCGACTACGAAAGCTCCTACAATGAGCAGTTCTTC. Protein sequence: CASSDYESSYNEQFF.

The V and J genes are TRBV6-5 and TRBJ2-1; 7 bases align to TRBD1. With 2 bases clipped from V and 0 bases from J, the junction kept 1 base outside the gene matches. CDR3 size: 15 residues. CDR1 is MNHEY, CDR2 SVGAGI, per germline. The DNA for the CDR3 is TGTGCCAGCAGTTACGGGGACAGCTCCTACAATGAGCAGTTCTTC. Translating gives CASSYGDSSYNEQFF.

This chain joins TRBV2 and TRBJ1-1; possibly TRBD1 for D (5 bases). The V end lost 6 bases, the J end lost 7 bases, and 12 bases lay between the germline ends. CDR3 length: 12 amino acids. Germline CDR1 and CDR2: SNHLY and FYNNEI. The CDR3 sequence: CASRGGAIEAFF. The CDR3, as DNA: TGTGCCAGCAGGGGCGGGGCAATTGAAGCTTTCTTT.

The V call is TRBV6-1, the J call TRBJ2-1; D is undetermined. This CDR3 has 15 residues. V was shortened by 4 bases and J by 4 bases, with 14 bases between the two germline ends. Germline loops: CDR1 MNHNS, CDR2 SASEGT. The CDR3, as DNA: TGTGCCAGCAGTGTACGGATAGATTTTTACAATGAGCAGTTCTTC. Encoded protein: CASSVRIDFYNEQFF.

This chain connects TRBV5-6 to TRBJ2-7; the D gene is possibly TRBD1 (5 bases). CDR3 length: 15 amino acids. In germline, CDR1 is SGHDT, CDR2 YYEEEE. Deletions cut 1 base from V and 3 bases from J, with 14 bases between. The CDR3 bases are TGTGCCAGCAGCTTGAGCCCAGGGATCCTCTACGAGCAGTACTTC. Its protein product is CASSLSPGILYEQYF.

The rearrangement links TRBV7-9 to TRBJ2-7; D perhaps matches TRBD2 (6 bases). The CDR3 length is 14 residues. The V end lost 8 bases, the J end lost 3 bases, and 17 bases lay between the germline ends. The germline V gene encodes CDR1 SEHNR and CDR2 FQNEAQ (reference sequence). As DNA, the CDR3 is TGTGCCAGCTCCGGGCCCGGGACTGGCTACGAGCAGTACTTC. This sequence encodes CASSGPGTGYEQYF.

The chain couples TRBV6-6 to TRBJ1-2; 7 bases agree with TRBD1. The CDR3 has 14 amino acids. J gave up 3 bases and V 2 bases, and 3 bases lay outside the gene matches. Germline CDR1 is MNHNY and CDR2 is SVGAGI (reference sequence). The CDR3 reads CASSYGGGDYGYTF. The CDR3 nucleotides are TGTGCCAGCAGTTACGGAGGGGGCGACTATGGCTACACCTTC.

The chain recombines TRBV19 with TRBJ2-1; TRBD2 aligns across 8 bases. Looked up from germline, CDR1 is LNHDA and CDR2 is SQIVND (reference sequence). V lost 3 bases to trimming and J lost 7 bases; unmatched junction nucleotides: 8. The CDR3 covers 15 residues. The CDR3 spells CASSIGPGGTNEQFF. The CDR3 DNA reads TGTGCCAGTAGTATTGGACCGGGAGGGACGAATGAGCAGTTCTTC.

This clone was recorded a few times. The CDR3 here is CAWSVGEGEKLFF. The CDR3 DNA reads TGTGCCTGGAGTGTTGGGGAGGGGGAAAAACTGTTTTTT. The chain combines TRBV30 with TRBJ1-4; TRBD1 might be the D (5 bases). Trimming cost V 0 bases and J 8 bases, with 10 bases left between them. Germline CDR1 reads GTSNPN; CDR2 reads SVGIG (reference sequence). The CDR3 has 13 residues.

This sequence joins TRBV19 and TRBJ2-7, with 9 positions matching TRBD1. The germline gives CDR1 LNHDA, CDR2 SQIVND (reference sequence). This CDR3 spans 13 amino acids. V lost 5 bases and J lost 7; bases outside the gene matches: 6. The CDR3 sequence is CASSVGTGREQYF. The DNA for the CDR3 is TGTGCCAGTAGTGTTGGGACAGGGAGGGAGCAGTACTTC.

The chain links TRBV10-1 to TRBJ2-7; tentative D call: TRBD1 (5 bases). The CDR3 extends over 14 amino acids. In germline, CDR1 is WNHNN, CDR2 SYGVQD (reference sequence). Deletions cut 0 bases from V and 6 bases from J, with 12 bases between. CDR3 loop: CASSESGRAPEQYF. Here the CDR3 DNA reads TGCGCCAGCAGTGAGTCGGGCAGGGCTCCCGAGCAGTACTTC.

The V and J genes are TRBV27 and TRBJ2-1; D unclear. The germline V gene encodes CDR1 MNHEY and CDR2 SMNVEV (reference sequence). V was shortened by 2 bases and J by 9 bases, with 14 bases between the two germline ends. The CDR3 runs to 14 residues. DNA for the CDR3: TGTGCCAGCAGTTTAACGGCAGCCTTAATTGAGCAGTTCTTC. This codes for CASSLTAALIEQFF.

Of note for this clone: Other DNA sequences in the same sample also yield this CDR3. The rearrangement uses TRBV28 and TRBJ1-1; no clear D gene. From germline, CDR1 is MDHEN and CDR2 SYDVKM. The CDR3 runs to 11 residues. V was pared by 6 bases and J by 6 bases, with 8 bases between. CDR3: CASSPGAEAFF. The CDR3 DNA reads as TGTGCCAGCAGCCCGGGTGCTGAAGCTTTCTTT.

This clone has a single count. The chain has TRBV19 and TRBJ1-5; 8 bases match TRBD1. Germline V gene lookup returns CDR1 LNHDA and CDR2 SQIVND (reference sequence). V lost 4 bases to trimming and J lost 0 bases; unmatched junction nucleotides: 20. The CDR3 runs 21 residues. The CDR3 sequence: CASSTLKTDRVGPVSNQPQHF. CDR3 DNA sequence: TGTGCCAGTAGTACATTAAAGACGGACAGGGTCGGTCCCGTTAGCAATCAGCCCCAGCATTTT.

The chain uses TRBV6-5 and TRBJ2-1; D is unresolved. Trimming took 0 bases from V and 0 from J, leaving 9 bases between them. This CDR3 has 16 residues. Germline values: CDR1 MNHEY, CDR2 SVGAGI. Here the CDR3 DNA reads TGTGCCAGCAGTTACTCTAGCCGGAGCTCCTACAATGAGCAGTTCTTC. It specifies CASSYSSRSSYNEQFF.

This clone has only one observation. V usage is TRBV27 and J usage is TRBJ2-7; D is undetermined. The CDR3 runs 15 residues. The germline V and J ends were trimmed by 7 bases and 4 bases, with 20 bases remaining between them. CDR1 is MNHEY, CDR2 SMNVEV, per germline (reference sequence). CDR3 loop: CASTVTQAQRYEQYF. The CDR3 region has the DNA TGTGCCAGCACGGTGACCCAGGCGCAGAGATACGAGCAGTACTTC.

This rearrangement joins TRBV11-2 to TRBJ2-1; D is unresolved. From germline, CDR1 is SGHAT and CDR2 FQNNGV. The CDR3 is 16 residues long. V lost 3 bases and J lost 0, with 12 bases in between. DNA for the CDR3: TGTGCCAGCAGCTTCCAACCGACTGGCTCCTACAATGAGCAGTTCTTC. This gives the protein CASSFQPTGSYNEQFF.

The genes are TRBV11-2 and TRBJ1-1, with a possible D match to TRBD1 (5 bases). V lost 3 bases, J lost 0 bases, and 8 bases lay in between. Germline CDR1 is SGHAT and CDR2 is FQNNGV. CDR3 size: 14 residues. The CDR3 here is CASSFGGVNTEAFF. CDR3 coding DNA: TGTGCCAGCAGCTTCGGGGGGGTGAACACTGAAGCTTTCTTT.

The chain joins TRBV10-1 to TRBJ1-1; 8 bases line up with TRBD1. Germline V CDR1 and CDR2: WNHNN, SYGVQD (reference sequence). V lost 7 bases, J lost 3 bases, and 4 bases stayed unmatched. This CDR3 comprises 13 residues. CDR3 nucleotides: TGCGCCAGCACCGACAGGGGATACACTGAAGCTTTCTTT. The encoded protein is CASTDRGYTEAFF.

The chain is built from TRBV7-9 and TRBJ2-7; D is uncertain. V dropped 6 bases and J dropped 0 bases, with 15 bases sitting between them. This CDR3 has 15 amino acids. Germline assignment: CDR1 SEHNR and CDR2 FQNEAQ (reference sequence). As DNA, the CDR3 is TGTGCCAGCAGTCCTAGGACGGCCAGCTCCTACGAGCAGTACTTC. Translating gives CASSPRTASSYEQYF.

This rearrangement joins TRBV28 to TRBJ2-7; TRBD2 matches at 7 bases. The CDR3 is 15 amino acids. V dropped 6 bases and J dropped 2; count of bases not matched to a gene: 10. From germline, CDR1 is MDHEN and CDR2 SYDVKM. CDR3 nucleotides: TGTGCCAGCAGAATCCTAGCGGAATTAACCTACGAGCAGTACTTC. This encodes CASRILAELTYEQYF.

Written as DNA, the CDR3 is TGTGCCAGCGGAAGGGACACAGGGGTTCCTGAAGCTTTCTTT. Encoded protein: CASGRDTGVPEAFF. The chain is built from TRBV27 and TRBJ1-1; 7 nucleotides match TRBD1. The CDR3 consists of 14 residues. Per germline, CDR1 MNHEY and CDR2 SMNVEV (reference sequence). V shed 8 bases, J shed 6 bases, and the junction held 12 bases outside the gene matches.

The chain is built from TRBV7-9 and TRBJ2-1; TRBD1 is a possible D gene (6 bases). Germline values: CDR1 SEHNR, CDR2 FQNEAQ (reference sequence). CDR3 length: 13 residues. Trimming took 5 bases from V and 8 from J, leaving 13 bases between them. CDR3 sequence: CASSPSRGDEQFF. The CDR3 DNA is TGTGCCAGCAGCCCCAGCAGGGGCGATGAGCAGTTCTTC.

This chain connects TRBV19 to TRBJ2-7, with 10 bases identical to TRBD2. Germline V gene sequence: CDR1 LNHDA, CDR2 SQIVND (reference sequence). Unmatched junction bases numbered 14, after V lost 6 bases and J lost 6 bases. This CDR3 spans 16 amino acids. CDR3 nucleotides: TGTGCCAGTAGCCCACCCAGCGGGAGGGTTAGAGGCGAGCAGTACTTC. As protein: CASSPPSGRVRGEQYF.